Given below is one TCR beta chain in context. These data come from a study of blood T cell repertoires in COVID-19. The CDR3 extends over 12 amino acids. CDR1 is GTSNPN, CDR2 SVGIG, per germline (reference sequence). Deletions cut 0 bases from V and 7 bases from J, with 4 bases between. Sequencing used immunoSEQ multiplex PCR; TCRdb keeps in-frame clones, though not all of them. The sample records about 100,000 clones, around four fifths being singletons. This receptor was obtained from a woman aged 70 to 79 with acute or convalescent COVID-19. The source material was peripheral blood. The chain combines TRBV30 with TRBJ1-6; D gene ambiguous. CDR3 protein: CAWSVLNSPLHF. CDR3 bases: TGTGCCTGGAGTGTCCTCAATTCACCCCTCCACTTT. The full variable domain, its missing parts supplied by reference TRBV30 and TRBJ1-6, is SQTIHQWPATLVQPVGSPLSLECTVEGTSNPNLYWYRQAAGRGLQLLFYSVGIGQISSEVPQNLSASRPQDRQFILSSKKLLLSDSGFYLCAWSVLNSPLHFGNGTRLTVT.